This entry lists 18 T cell receptor beta chains sequenced from one sample in a study of beta chain features in type 1 diabetes. cDNA synthesis used the whole RNA isolate, giving expressed TCRB sequences. TCRdb keeps only in-frame clones here, not all; method: immunoSEQ multiplex PCR. The sample records about 660,000 clones, 11% to 15% being singletons. Whole-study findings and limits: Shortening that was moderate but significant affected the TCRB CDR3s of Type 1 diabetes patients in all four CD4+ subsets.

Their recognized antigens are unknown. Sequenced sample: naive CD4+ T cells from blood. Receptor source: a man between 18 and 35 years old with type 1 diabetes.

This chain uses TRBV19 with TRBJ2-2; 7 bases fit TRBD2. Germline V lookup: CDR1 LNHDA, CDR2 SQIVND (reference sequence). V dropped 2 bases and J dropped 3; count of bases not matched to a gene: 6. CDR3 length: 16 residues. The CDR3 DNA is TGTGCCAGTAGTATATTTGCGGGAGTGGACACCGGGGAGCTGTTTTTT. This gives the protein CASSIFAGVDTGELFF.

This clone was seen a handful of times. This CDR3 reads CASTGQGSGNTIYF. The CDR3 nucleotides read TGTGCCAGCACCGGACAGGGCTCTGGAAACACCATATATTTT. The gene calls are TRBV7-9 and TRBJ1-3; 8 positions agree with TRBD1. After removal of 7 bases from V and 0 bases from J, the junction contained 2 bases not matched to a gene. The V gene's germline CDR1 is SEHNR and CDR2 FQNEAQ (reference sequence). The CDR3 extends over 14 amino acids.

This rearrangement joins TRBV30 to TRBJ2-3; 10 positions match TRBD2. Germline trimming cut 3 bases from V and 0 bases from J; bases unmatched to any gene: 3. CDR1 GTSNPN and CDR2 SVGIG come from the germline V gene (reference sequence). The CDR3 is made up of 15 amino acids. DNA of the CDR3: TGTGCCTGGAGGGAGCGGGAGGGTAGCACAGATACGCAGTATTTT. Translating gives CAWREREGSTDTQYF.

The chain is built from TRBV30 and TRBJ1-2, with 8 bases that match TRBD1. V lost 8 bases and J lost 8; bases outside the gene matches: 7. CDR1 and CDR2 (germline): GTSNPN, SVGIG (reference sequence). CDR3 size: 11 residues. The CDR3 DNA follows: TGTGCCGAGTCGACAGGGGCCGGCTACACCTTC. This codes for CAESTGAGYTF.

Regarding this clone: The same CDR3 is also encoded by other DNA sequences in this sample. The V call is TRBV28, the J call TRBJ2-7; D uncertain. Germline CDR1 reads MDHEN; CDR2 reads SYDVKM. This CDR3 comprises 12 residues. The V gene lost 2 bases and the J gene lost 4 bases, with 6 bases spanning the gap. The CDR3: CASSLGSYEQYF. DNA of the CDR3: TGTGCCAGCAGTTTAGGTAGTTACGAGCAGTACTTC.

This clone was observed a handful of times. This rearrangement joins TRBV2 to TRBJ2-1, with TRBD2 matching 7 bases. V lost 3 bases to trimming and J lost 2 bases; unmatched junction nucleotides: 4. The CDR3 consists of 15 residues. Germline assignment: CDR1 SNHLY and CDR2 FYNNEI. The CDR3 region is CASSDGRGAYNEQFF. In DNA form, the CDR3 reads TGTGCCAGCAGTGACGGTCGGGGGGCCTACAATGAGCAGTTCTTC.

There are a few counts of this clone. The genes are TRBV11-1 and TRBJ2-7, with 9 nucleotides matching TRBD1. Trimming cost V 5 bases and J 6 bases; bases outside gene matches: 11. The CDR3 sequence is 15 residues long. The germline CDR1 and CDR2 sequences are SGHAT and FQDESV (reference sequence). In nucleotides, the CDR3 is TGTGCCAGCAGCACACCGGGACAGGGTTATCGCGAGCAGTACTTC. This encodes CASSTPGQGYREQYF.

V and J are TRBV19 and TRBJ2-5; D might be TRBD1 or TRBD2, each matching 5 bases. The V and J ends lost 5 bases and 5 bases respectively, with 9 bases between them. This CDR3 has 12 residues. From germline, CDR1 is LNHDA and CDR2 SQIVND (reference sequence). The DNA for the CDR3 is TGTGCCAGTAGTGTCGGGACGGAGACCCAGTACTTC. Amino acids: CASSVGTETQYF.

This clone has just a few counts. The chain joins TRBV6-5 to TRBJ2-7, with D perhaps TRBD1 (6 bases). Germline assignment: CDR1 MNHEY and CDR2 SVGAGI. The CDR3 runs 15 residues. V lost 6 bases to trimming and J lost 4 bases, with 19 bases between them. Here the CDR3 reads CASSPAGTQTYEQYF. As DNA, the CDR3 is TGTGCCAGCAGCCCAGCCGGGACACAGACTTACGAGCAGTACTTC.

The CDR3 region has the DNA TGCGCCAGCAGCTTGGGGTTGGGGCAGGACTCCTACAATGAGCAGTTCTTC. It codes for CASSLGLGQDSYNEQFF. The V gene is TRBV5-1, the J gene TRBJ2-1, with a tentative D call TRBD1 (5 bases). The length of the CDR3 is 17 residues. Germline CDR1 reads SGHRS; CDR2 reads YFSETQ. Trimming left V 0 bases short and J 0 bases short, with 13 bases between.

This clone was recorded a few times. The same CDR3 also results from other DNA sequences found in this sample. The gene calls are TRBV7-9 and TRBJ1-1; the D is unclear. Trimming left V 2 bases short and J 3 bases short, with 7 bases between. This CDR3 comprises 13 residues. Germline loops: CDR1 SEHNR, CDR2 FQNEAQ (reference sequence). Here the CDR3 DNA reads TGTGCCAGCAGCTTACAAGGTGACACTGAAGCTTTCTTT. Translating it yields CASSLQGDTEAFF.

J is TRBJ2-1 and V is TRBV5-1, with TRBD2 identical over 10 bases. The CDR3 runs to 14 residues. V trimming: 5 bases; J trimming: 8 bases; junction bases outside the gene matches: 7. Germline V gives CDR1 SGHRS, CDR2 YFSETQ. This CDR3 reads CASRSTGTSDEQFF. The CDR3 nucleotides are TGCGCCAGCAGATCTACCGGGACTAGCGATGAGCAGTTCTTC.

This clone came up a few times. The chain recombines TRBV18 with TRBJ2-3, with D perhaps TRBD1 (6 bases). CDR1 is KGHSH and CDR2 is LQKENI in the germline V gene. This CDR3 has 14 amino acids. V was pared by 6 bases and J by 2 bases, with 12 bases between. CDR3 DNA: TGTGCCAGCTCGCCGGACAGCCACACAGATACGCAGTATTTT. Residues: CASSPDSHTDTQYF.

This clone was seen a handful of times. This chain uses TRBV11-1 with TRBJ2-6, with D unresolved. CDR1 and CDR2 from the germline V gene are SGHAT and FQDESV (reference sequence). The germline V and J ends were trimmed by 2 bases and 4 bases, with 18 bases remaining between them. The CDR3 consists of 18 residues. CDR3 sequence (DNA): TGTGCCAGCAGCTTATCTGGGCAGGCCCCCACCGGGGCCAACGTCCTGACTTTC. Translation: CASSLSGQAPTGANVLTF. Complete variable domain (other parts from reference TRBV11-1 and TRBJ2-6): EAEVAQSPRYKITEKSQAVAFWCDPISGHATLYWYRQILGQGPELLVQFQDESVVDDSQLPKDRFSAERLKGVDSTLKIQPAELGDSAMYLCASSLSGQAPTGANVLTFGAGSRLTVL.

This clone was recorded a few times. The rearrangement joins TRBV13 to TRBJ2-3; maybe TRBD2 (5 bases). V dropped 0 bases and J dropped 0 bases, with 16 bases sitting between them. This CDR3 has 18 amino acids. Germline V CDR1 and CDR2: PRHDT, FYEKMQ (reference sequence). The CDR3 DNA sequence: TGTGCCAGCAGCTTAGGAGATAGCGCCGGCTCTAGCACAGATACGCAGTATTTT. Translating it yields CASSLGDSAGSSTDTQYF.

This clone has only a few counts. The V and J genes are TRBV4-1 and TRBJ2-7, with D unclear. Germline loops: CDR1 MGHRA, CDR2 YSYEKL. The germline V and J ends were trimmed by 5 bases and 1 base, with 6 bases remaining between them. The CDR3 is 12 amino acids. In nucleotides, the CDR3 is TGCGCCAGCAGCGACTCTTCCTACGAGCAGTACTTC. It specifies CASSDSSYEQYF.

The chain has TRBV4-1 and TRBJ2-3; the D is unclear. V shed 0 bases and J shed 0 bases, with 10 bases lying between them. The V gene's germline CDR1 is MGHRA and CDR2 YSYEKL. The CDR3 loop spans 16 amino acids. The CDR3 sequence is CASSQDQSASTDTQYF. CDR3 bases: TGCGCCAGCAGCCAAGATCAGTCGGCCAGCACAGATACGCAGTATTTT.

The chain combines TRBV29-1 with TRBJ2-7, with D unclear. V was trimmed by 1 base and J by 3 bases, leaving 7 bases between them. The germline gives CDR1 SQVTM, CDR2 ANQGSEA. The length of the CDR3 is 12 residues. The CDR3 protein is CSVEALDYEQYF. Here the CDR3 DNA reads TGCAGCGTTGAAGCTCTGGACTACGAGCAGTACTTC.